These 9 T cell receptor beta chains share one sample of origin, sequenced in a study of a mutant IDH1 vaccine in newly diagnosed glioma. Some clones are missing from TCRdb's copy, which holds only in-frame ones; the method was immunoSEQ multiplex PCR. The sample lists tens of thousands of clones, less than 90% occurring once. Time point of the sample: week 35, safety follow-up. Topical imiquimod was applied with each vaccine dose, which held 300 ug of mutant IDH1 20-mer peptide. Their antigens are not known. This specimen was PBMCs, taken from a glioma patient whose treatment included an IDH1 peptide vaccine. The receptors were sampled from a man aged 40-49 years with glioma.

The CDR3 coding sequence is TGTGCCAGCAGCTGGGACGGGACCCTGGGGGAGCAGTACTTC. Translation: CASSWDGTLGEQYF. The J gene is TRBJ2-7, the V gene TRBV6-6; either TRBD1 or TRBD2 may fit D (5 bases each). The V end lost 6 bases, the J end lost 7 bases, and 19 bases lay between the germline ends. There are 14 residues in the CDR3. Per the germline V gene, CDR1 is MNHNY and CDR2 is SVGAGI (reference sequence).

The CDR3 bases are TGTGCCAGTATAGGGGACAGGGGCCTTGTTGATGGAAACACCATATATTTT. Protein product: CASIGDRGLVDGNTIYF. The chain uses TRBV19 and TRBJ1-3; 10 nucleotides agree with TRBD1. Germline V lookup: CDR1 LNHDA, CDR2 SQIVND (reference sequence). V dropped 7 bases and J dropped 3; count of bases not matched to a gene: 12. This CDR3 contains 17 residues.

The chain uses TRBV25-1 and TRBJ2-1, with D unclear. V lost 1 base, J lost 8 bases, and 9 bases lay in between. The CDR3 is made up of 13 amino acids. CDR1 and CDR2 from the germline V gene are MGHDK and SYGVNS. DNA of the CDR3: TGTGCCAGCAGTGAATCCCTTCCCGATGAGCAGTTCTTC. It specifies CASSESLPDEQFF. Combining the CDR3 with reference TRBV25-1 and TRBJ2-1 gives the whole variable domain EADIYQTPRYLVIGTGKKITLECSQTMGHDKMYWYQQDPGMELHLIHYSYGVNSTEKGDLSSESTVSRIRTEHFPLTLESARPSHTSQYLCASSESLPDEQFFGPGTRLTVL.

The CDR3 DNA sequence: TGTGCCAGCAGTCGACAGGGGGGCTATGGCTACACCTTC. Translated: CASSRQGGYGYTF. This chain joins TRBV27 and TRBJ1-2, with 9 bases identical to TRBD1. This CDR3 is 13 amino acids long. J gave up 4 bases and V 5 bases, and 2 bases lay outside the gene matches. CDR1 and CDR2 from the germline V gene are MNHEY and SMNVEV (reference sequence).

The rearrangement uses TRBV4-2 and TRBJ2-7, with 8 nucleotides matching TRBD2. J was trimmed by 4 bases and V by 3 bases; bases with no gene match: 8. The CDR3 has 15 residues. The germline V gene encodes CDR1 LGHNA and CDR2 YNFKEQ. This chain's CDR3 is CASSQPGGAGYEQYF. The CDR3 nucleotides are TGTGCCAGCAGCCAGCCGGGGGGGGCAGGATACGAGCAGTACTTC.

The chain carries TRBV6-1 and TRBJ2-7; perhaps TRBD2 as D (7 bases). The CDR3 covers 16 residues. The V end was cut by 4 bases, the J end by 3 bases, with 19 bases between. Germline V CDR1 and CDR2: MNHNS, SASEGT. The CDR3 sequence is CASSGVWGGWDYEQYF. The CDR3 region has the DNA TGTGCCAGCAGTGGGGTTTGGGGGGGCTGGGACTACGAGCAGTACTTC.

The CDR3 DNA reads as TGTGCCAGCAGCCCCCAGGGGGTTCCTATCTACGAGCAGTACTTC. Translated, it gives CASSPQGVPIYEQYF. V is TRBV11-2 and J is TRBJ2-7, with TRBD1 identical over 7 bases. The V gene end was trimmed by 5 bases and the J gene end by 3 bases; junction bases not matched to a gene: 10. Germline lookup yields CDR1 SGHAT and CDR2 FQNNGV. The CDR3 has 15 amino acids.

The chain links TRBV5-5 to TRBJ2-1, with 12 bases lining up with TRBD2. V lost 4 bases and J lost 9; bases outside the gene matches: 5. The CDR3 is made up of 14 amino acids. CDR1 and CDR2 from the germline V gene are SGHKS and YYEKEE (reference sequence). The CDR3 is CASSQTSGSGEQFF. As DNA, the CDR3 is TGTGCCAGCAGCCAGACTAGCGGGAGCGGTGAGCAGTTCTTC.

The CDR3: CASSPRTAYEQYF. Written as DNA, the CDR3 is TGTGCCAGCAGCCCCAGGACGGCCTACGAGCAGTACTTC. The chain combines TRBV7-9 with TRBJ2-7; D not resolved. V dropped 5 bases and J dropped 2 bases, with 10 bases sitting between them. Germline V gives CDR1 SEHNR, CDR2 FQNEAQ (reference sequence). This CDR3 is 13 amino acids long.